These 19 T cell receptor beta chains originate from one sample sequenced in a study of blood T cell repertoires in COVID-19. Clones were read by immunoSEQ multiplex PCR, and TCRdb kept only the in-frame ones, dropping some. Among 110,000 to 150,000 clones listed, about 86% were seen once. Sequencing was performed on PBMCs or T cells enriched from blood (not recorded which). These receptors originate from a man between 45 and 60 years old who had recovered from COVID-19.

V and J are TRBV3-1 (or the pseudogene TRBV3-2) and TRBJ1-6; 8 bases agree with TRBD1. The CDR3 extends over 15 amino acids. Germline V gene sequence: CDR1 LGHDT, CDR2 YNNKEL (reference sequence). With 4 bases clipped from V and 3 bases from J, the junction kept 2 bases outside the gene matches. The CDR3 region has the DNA TGTGCCAGCAGCCGCGGACAGGGCTATAATTCACCCCTCCACTTT. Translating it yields CASSRGQGYNSPLHF.

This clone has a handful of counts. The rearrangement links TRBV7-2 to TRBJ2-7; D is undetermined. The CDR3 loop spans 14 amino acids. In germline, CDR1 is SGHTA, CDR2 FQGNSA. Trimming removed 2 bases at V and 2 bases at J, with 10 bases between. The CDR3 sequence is CASSLRRSTYEQYF. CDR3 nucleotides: TGTGCCAGCAGCTTACGTCGCAGTACCTACGAGCAGTACTTC.

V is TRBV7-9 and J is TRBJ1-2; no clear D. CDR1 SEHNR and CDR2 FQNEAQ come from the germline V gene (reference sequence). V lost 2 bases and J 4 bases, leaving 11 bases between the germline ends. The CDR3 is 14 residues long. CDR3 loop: CASSLSSAGYGYTF. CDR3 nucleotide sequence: TGTGCCAGCAGCTTATCCAGCGCCGGCTATGGCTACACCTTC.

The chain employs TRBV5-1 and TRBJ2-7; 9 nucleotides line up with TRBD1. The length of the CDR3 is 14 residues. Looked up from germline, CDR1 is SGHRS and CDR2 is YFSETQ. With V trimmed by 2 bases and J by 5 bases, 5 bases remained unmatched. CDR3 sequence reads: CASSFRGQGNEQYF. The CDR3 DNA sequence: TGCGCCAGCAGCTTCAGGGGACAGGGCAACGAGCAGTACTTC.

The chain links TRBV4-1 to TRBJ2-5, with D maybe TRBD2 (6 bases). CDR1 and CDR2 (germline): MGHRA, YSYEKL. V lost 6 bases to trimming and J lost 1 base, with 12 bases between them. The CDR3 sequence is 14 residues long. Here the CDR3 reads CASRFSGGQETQYF. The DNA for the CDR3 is TGCGCCAGCAGGTTTAGCGGAGGCCAAGAGACCCAGTACTTC.

The CDR3, as DNA: TGTGCCAGCAGCTTAGCGGGGGGGCCCACTGAAGCTTTCTTT. Translated: CASSLAGGPTEAFF. The chain employs TRBV11-2 and TRBJ1-1; tentatively, D is TRBD1 (6 bases). Germline V gives CDR1 SGHAT, CDR2 FQNNGV. The V and J ends lost 1 base and 4 bases respectively, with 10 bases between them. This CDR3 spans 14 amino acids.

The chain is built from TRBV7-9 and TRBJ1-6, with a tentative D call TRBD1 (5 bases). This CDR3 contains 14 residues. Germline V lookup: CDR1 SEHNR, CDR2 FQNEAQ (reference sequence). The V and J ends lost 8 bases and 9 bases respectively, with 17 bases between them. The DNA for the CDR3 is TGTGCCAGCCGCCTTGACAGTACTACTTCACCCCTCCACTTT. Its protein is CASRLDSTTSPLHF.

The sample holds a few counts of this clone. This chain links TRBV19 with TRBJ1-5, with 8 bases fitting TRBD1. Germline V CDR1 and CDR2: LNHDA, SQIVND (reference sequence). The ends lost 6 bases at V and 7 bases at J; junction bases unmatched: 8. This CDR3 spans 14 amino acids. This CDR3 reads CASRRTGSGQPQHF. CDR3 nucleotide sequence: TGTGCCAGTAGGCGGACAGGGTCAGGACAGCCCCAGCATTTT.

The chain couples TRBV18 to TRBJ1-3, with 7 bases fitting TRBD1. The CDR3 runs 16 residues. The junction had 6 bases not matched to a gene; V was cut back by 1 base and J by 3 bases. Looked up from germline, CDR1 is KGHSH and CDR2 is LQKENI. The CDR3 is CASSPREGAVGNTIYF. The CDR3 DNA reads TGTGCCAGCTCACCACGTGAGGGGGCGGTTGGAAACACCATATATTTT.

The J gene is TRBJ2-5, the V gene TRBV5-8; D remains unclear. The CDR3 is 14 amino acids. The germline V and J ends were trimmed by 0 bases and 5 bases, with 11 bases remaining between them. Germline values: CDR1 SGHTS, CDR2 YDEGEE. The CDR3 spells CASSLAQRWETQYF. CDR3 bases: TGTGCCAGCAGCTTGGCCCAGCGATGGGAGACCCAGTACTTC.

The CDR3 region is CASSIDQGSPYNEQFF. In DNA, the CDR3 is TGTGCCAGTAGTATAGATCAGGGGTCCCCCTACAATGAGCAGTTCTTC. The chain carries TRBV19 and TRBJ2-1, with TRBD1 as a possible D gene (6 bases). Deletions cut 0 bases from V and 2 bases from J, with 11 bases between. This CDR3 comprises 16 residues. Germline loops: CDR1 LNHDA, CDR2 SQIVND (reference sequence).

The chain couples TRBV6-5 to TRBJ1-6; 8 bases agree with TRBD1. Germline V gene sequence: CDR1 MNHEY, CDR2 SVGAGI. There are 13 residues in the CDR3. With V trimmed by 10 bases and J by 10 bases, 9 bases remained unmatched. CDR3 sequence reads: CATGTGVRSPLHF. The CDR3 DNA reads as TGTGCCACAGGGACAGGAGTGAGGTCACCCCTCCACTTT.

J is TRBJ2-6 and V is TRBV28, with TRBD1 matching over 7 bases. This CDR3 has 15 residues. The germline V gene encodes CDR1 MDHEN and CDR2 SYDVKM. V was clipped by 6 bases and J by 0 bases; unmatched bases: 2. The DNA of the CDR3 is TGTGCCAGCAGAAGACAGGGCTCTGGGGCCAACGTCCTGACTTTC. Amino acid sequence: CASRRQGSGANVLTF.

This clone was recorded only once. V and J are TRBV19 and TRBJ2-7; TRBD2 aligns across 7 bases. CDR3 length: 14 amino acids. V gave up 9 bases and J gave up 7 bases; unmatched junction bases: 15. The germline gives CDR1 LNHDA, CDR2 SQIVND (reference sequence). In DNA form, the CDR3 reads TGTGCCAGCCGACTAGAACGGGGGGACCCGGAGCAGTACTTC. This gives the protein CASRLERGDPEQYF.

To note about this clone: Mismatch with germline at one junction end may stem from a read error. The CDR3 DNA sequence: TGTGCCAGCTCGCCACAGGGGGTACAATACAATGAGCAGTTCTTC. Its protein product is CASSPQGVQYNEQFF. This sequence joins TRBV18 and TRBJ2-1, with 8 bases matching TRBD1. Per germline, CDR1 KGHSH and CDR2 LQKENI. There are 15 residues in the CDR3. Combining the CDR3 with reference TRBV18 and TRBJ2-1 gives the whole variable domain NAGVMQNPRHLVRRRGQEARLRCSPMKGHSHVYWYRQLPEEGLKFMVYLQKENIIDESGMPKERFSAEFPKEGPSILRIQQVVRGDSAAYFCASSPQGVQYNEQFFGPGTRLTVL.

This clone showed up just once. Written as DNA, the CDR3 is TGTGCCAGCGGACAGGGCAATGAGCAGTTCTTC. It is translated as CASGQGNEQFF. The rearrangement links TRBV6-5 to TRBJ2-1; 8 bases line up with TRBD1. Per the germline V gene, CDR1 is MNHEY and CDR2 is SVGAGI. V trimming: 8 bases; J trimming: 6 bases; junction bases outside the gene matches: 0. The CDR3 covers 11 residues.

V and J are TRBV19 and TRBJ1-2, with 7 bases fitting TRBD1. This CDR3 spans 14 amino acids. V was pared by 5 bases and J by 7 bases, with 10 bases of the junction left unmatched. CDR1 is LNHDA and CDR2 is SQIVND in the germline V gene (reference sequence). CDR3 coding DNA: TGTGCCAGTAGTGAGGACAGGAGCAGAGGTGGCTACACCTTC. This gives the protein CASSEDRSRGGYTF.

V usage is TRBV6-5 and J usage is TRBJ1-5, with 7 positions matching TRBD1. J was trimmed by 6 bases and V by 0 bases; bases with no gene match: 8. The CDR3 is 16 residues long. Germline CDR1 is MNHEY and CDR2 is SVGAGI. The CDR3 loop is CASSYSWWQGGQPQHF. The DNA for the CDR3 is TGTGCCAGCAGTTACTCCTGGTGGCAGGGGGGTCAGCCCCAGCATTTT.

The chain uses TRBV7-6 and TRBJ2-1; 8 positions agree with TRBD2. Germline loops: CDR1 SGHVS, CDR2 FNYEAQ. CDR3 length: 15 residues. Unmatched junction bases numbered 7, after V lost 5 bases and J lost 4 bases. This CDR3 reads CASSHAGGGYNEQFF. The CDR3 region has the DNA TGTGCCAGCAGCCACGCGGGGGGCGGGTACAATGAGCAGTTCTTC.